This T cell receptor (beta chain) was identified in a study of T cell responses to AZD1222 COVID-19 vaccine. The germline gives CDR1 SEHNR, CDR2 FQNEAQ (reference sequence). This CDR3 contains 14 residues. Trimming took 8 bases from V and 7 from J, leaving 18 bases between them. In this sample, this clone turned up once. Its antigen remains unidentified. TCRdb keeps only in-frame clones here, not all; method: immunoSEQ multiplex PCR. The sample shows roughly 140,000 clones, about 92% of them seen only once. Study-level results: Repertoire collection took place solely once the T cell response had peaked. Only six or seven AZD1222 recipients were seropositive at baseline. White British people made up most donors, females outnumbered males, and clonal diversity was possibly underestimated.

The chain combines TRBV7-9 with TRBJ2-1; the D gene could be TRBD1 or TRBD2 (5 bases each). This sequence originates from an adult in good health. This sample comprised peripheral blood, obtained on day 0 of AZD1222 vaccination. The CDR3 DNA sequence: TGTGCCAGCGGTCCACCGGGGCAGTTTAATGAGCAGTTCTTC. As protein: CASGPPGQFNEQFF.